This record concerns one TCR beta chain sequence. This entry belongs to a study of T cell changes during pregnancy in multiple sclerosis. The protocol was immunoSEQ multiplex PCR, while the TCRdb copy is restricted to in-frame clones and leaves out a portion. The sample lists around 77,000 clones, roughly 92% occurring once. This specimen was peripheral blood, taken in the third trimester of pregnancy. This TCR came from a female donor with multiple sclerosis, enrolled in a pregnancy study.

CDR3 in DNA: TGTGCCAGCTTGACTAGCGGGAGAGGGGAGCAGTACTTC. It encodes CASLTSGRGEQYF. The chain combines TRBV6-5 with TRBJ2-7; the match to TRBD2 covers 12 bases. Germline V gives CDR1 MNHEY, CDR2 SVGAGI. The CDR3 spans 13 residues. V shed 8 bases, J shed 7 bases, and the junction held 6 bases outside the gene matches.